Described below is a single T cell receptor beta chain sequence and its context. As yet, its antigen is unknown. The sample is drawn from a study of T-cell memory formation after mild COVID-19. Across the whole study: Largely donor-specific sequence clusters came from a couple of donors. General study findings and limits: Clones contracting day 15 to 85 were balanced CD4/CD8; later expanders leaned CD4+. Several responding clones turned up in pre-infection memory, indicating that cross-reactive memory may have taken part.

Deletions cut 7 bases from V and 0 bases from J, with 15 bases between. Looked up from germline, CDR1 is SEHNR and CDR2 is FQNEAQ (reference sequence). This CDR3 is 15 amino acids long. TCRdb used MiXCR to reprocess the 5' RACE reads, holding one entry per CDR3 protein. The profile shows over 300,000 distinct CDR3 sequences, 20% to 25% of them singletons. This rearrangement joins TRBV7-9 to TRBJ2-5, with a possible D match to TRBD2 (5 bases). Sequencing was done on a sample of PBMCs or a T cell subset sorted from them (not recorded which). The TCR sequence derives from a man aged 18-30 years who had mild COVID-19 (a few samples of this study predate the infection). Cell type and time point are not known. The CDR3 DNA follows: TGTGCCAGCACCCCAGAGGGCTCGTACCAAGAGACCCAGTACTTC. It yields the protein CASTPEGSYQETQYF.